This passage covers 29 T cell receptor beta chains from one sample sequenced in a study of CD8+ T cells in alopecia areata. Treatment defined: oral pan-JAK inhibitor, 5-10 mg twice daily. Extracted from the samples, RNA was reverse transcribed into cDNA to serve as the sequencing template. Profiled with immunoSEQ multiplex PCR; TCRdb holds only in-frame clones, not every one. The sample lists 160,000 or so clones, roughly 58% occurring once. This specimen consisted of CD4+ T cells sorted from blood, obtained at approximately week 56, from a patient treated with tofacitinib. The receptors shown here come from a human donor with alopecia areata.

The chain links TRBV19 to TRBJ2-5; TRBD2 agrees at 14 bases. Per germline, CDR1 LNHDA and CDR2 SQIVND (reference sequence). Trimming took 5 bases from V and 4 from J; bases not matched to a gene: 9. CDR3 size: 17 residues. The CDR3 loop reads CASSPGTSGGRGETQYF. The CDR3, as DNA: TGTGCCAGTAGTCCCGGGACTAGCGGGGGCCGAGGAGAGACCCAGTACTTC.

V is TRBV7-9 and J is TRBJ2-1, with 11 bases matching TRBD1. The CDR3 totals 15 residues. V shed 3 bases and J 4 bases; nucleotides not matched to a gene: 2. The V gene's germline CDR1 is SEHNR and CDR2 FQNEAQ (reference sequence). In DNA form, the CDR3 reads TGTGCCAGCAGCTTCGGGACAGGGGGATACAATGAGCAGTTCTTC. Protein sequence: CASSFGTGGYNEQFF.

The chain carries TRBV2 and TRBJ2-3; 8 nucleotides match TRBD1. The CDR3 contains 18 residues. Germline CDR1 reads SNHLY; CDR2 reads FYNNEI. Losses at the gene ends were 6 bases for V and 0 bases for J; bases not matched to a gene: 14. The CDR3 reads CASSWDRSQTTSTDTQYF. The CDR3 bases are TGTGCCAGCAGCTGGGACAGGTCGCAAACCACTAGCACAGATACGCAGTATTTT.

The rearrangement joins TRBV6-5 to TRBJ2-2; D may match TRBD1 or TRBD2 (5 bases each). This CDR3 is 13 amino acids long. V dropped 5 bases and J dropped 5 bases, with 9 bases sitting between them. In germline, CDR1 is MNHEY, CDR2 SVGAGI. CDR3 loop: CASSREGTGELFF. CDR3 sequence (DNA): TGTGCCAGCAGTCGAGAGGGGACCGGGGAGCTGTTTTTT.

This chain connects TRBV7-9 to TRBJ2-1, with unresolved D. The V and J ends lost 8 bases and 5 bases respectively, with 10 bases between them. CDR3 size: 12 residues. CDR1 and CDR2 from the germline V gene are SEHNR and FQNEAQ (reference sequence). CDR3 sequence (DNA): TGTGCCAGCCGGACCGAGGACAATGAGCAGTTCTTC. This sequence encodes CASRTEDNEQFF.

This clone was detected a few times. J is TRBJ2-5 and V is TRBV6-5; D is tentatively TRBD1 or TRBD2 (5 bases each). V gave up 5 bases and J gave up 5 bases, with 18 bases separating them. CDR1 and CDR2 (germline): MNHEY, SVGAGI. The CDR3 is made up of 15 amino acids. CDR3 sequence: CASSTPGLAGETQYF. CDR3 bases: TGTGCCAGCAGTACCCCGGGGCTAGCCGGGGAGACCCAGTACTTC.

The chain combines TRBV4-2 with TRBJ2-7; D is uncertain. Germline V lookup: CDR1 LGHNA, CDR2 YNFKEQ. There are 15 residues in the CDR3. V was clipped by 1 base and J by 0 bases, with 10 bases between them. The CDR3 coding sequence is TGTGCCAGCAGCCAAGGGTTAGTGGGCTCCTACGAGCAGTACTTC. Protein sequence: CASSQGLVGSYEQYF.

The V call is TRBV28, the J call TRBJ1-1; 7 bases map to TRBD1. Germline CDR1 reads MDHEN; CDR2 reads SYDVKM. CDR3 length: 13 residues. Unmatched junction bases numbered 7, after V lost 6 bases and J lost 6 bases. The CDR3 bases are TGTGCCAGCAGCCGGACAGGTCGGCCTGAAGCTTTCTTT. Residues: CASSRTGRPEAFF.

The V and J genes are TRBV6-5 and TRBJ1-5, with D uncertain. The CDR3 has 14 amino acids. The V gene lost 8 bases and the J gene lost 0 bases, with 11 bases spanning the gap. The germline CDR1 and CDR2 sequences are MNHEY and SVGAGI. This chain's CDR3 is CASRQGSSNQPQHF. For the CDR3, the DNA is TGTGCCAGCCGACAAGGAAGTAGCAATCAGCCCCAGCATTTT.

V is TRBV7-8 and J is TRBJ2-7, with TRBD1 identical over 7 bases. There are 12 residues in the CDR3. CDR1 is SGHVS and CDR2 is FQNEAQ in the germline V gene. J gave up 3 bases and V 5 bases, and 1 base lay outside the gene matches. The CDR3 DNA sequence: TGTGCCAGCAGCGCAGGGGGCTACGAGCAGTACTTC. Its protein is CASSAGGYEQYF.

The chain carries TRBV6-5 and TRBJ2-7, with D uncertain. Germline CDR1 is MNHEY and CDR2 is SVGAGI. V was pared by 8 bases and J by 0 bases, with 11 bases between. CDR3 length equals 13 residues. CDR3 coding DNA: TGTGCCAGCCGTCTCGGACGCTCCTACGAGCAGTACTTC. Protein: CASRLGRSYEQYF.

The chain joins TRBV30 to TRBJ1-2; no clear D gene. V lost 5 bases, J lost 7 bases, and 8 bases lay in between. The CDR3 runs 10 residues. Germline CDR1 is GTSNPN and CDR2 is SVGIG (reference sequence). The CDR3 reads CAWGEGGYTF. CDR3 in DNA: TGTGCCTGGGGAGAGGGTGGCTACACCTTC.

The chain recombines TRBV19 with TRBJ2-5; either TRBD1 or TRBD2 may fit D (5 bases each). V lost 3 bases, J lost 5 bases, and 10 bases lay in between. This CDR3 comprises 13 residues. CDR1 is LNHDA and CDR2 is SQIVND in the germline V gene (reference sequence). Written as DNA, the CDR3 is TGTGCCAGTAGTATCTGGGGGATGGAGACCCAGTACTTC. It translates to CASSIWGMETQYF.

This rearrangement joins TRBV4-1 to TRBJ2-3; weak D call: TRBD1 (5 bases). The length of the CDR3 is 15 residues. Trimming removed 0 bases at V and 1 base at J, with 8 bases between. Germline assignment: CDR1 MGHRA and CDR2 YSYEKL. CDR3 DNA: TGCGCCAGCAGCCAAGAAGGCAGGGGCACAGATACGCAGTATTTT. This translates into CASSQEGRGTDTQYF.

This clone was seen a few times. The CDR3 protein is CASSLGLAGEQYF. Here the CDR3 DNA reads TGTGCCAGCAGCTTAGGACTAGCGGGCGAGCAGTACTTC. The chain has TRBV7-9 and TRBJ2-7, with 10 bases that match TRBD2. Germline CDR1 reads SEHNR; CDR2 reads FQNEAQ (reference sequence). This CDR3 region has 13 residues. V shed 1 base, J shed 6 bases, and the junction held 0 bases outside the gene matches.

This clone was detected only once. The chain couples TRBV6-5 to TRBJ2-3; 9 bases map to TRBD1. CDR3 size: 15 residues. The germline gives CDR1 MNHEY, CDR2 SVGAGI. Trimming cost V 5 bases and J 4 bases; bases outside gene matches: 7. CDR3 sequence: CASSHRGRSSDTQYF. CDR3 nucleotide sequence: TGTGCCAGCAGTCACAGGGGGCGAAGCTCAGATACGCAGTATTTT.

The CDR3 sequence: CAWIGGGAKTQYF. The CDR3 nucleotides read TGTGCCTGGATCGGAGGGGGGGCAAAGACCCAGTACTTC. The V and J genes are TRBV30 and TRBJ2-5, with D perhaps TRBD2 (7 bases). Germline CDR1 is GTSNPN and CDR2 is SVGIG (reference sequence). Trimming shortened V by 4 bases and J by 6 bases, and 15 bases separated the two germline ends. This CDR3 spans 13 amino acids.

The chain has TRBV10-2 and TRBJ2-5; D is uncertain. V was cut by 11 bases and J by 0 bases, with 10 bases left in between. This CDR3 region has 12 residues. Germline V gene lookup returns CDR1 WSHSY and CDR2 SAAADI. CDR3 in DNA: TGCGCCGCCGGCCGGTACCAAGAGACCCAGTACTTC. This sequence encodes CAAGRYQETQYF.

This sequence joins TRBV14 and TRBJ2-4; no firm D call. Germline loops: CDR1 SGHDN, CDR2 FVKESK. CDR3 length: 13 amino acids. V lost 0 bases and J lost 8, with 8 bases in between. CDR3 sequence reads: CASSQDAEYIQYF. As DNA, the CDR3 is TGTGCCAGCAGCCAAGACGCGGAGTACATTCAGTACTTC.

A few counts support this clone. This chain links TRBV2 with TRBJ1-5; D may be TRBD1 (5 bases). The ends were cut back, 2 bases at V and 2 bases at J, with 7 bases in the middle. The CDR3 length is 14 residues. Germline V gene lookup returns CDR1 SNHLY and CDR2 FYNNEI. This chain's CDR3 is CASSEMTGNQPQHF. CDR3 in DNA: TGTGCCAGCAGTGAAATGACAGGCAATCAGCCCCAGCATTTT.

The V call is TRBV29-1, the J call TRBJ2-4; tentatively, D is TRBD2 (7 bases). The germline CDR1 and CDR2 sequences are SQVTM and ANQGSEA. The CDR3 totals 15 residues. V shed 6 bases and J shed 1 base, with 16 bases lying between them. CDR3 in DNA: TGCAGCGTAGCCCGGGGGGCGGCGGCCAAAAACATTCAGTACTTC. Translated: CSVARGAAAKNIQYF.

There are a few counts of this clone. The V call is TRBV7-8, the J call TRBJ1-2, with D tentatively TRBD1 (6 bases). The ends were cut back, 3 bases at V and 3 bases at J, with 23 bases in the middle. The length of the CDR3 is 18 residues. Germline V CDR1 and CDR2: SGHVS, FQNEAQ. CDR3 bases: TGTGCCAGCAGCTTTACCTCAACGGAACAGGGAAAGGACTATGGCTACACCTTC. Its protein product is CASSFTSTEQGKDYGYTF.

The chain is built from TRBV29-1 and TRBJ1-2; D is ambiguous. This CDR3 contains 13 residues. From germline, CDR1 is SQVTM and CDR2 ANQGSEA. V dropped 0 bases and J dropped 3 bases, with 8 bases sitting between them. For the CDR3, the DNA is TGCAGCGTTGAAGATCGGACGGACTATGGCTACACCTTC. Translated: CSVEDRTDYGYTF. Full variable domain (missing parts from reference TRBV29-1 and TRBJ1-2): SAVISQKPSRDICQRGTSLTIQCQVDSQVTMMFWYRQQPGQSLTLIATANQGSEATYESGFVIDKFPISRPNLTFSTLTVSNMSPEDSSIYLCSVEDRTDYGYTFGSGTRLTVV.

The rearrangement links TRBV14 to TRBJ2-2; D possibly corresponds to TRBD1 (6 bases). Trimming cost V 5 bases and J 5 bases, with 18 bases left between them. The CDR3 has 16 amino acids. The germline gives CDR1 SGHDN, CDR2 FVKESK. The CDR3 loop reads CASSSSRSRGTGELFF. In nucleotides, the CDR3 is TGTGCCAGCAGCTCCTCAAGGTCCAGGGGAACCGGGGAGCTGTTTTTT. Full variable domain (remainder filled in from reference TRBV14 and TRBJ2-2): EAGVTQFPSHSVIEKGQTVTLRCDPISGHDNLYWYRRVMGKEIKFLLHFVKESKQDESGMPNNRFLAERTGGTYSTLKVQPAELEDSGVYFCASSSSRSRGTGELFFGEGSRLTVL.

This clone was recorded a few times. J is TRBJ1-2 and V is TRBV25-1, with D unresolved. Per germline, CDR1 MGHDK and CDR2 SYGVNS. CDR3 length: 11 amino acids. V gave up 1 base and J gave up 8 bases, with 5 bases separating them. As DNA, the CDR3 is TGTGCCAGCAGTGAATTATCAGGCTACACCTTC. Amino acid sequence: CASSELSGYTF.

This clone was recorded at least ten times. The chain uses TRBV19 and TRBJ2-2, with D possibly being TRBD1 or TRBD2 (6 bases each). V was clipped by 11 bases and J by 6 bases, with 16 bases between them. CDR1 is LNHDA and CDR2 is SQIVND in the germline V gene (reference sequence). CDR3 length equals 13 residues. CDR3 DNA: TGTGCCCTGGGGGGCGGGGAGGCCGGGGAGCTGTTTTTT. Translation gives CALGGGEAGELFF.

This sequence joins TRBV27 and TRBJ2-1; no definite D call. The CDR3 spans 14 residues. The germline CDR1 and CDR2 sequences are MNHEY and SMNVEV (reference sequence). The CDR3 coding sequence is TGTGCTGCCCGGGCACCGAGCTCCTACAATGAGCAGTTCTTC. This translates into CAARAPSSYNEQFF.

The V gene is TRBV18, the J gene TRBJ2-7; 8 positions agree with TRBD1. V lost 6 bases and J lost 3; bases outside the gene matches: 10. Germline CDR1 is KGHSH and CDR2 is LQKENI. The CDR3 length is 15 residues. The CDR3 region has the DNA TGTGCCAGCTCGCCCCCGGGACAGGTGCTCTACGAGCAGTACTTC. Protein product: CASSPPGQVLYEQYF.

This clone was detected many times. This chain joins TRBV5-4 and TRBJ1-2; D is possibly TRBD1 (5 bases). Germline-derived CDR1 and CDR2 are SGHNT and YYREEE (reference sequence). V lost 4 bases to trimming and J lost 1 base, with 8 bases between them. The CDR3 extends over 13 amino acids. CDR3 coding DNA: TGTGCCAGCAGCGGGGACGGTAACTATGGCTACACCTTC. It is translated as CASSGDGNYGYTF.